This is a list of T cell receptor beta chains from one sample in a study of cytotoxic CD8 clonotypes in ibrutinib-treated CLL. This table comes from immunoSEQ multiplex PCR, and its TCRdb copy is limited to in-frame clones, with some not included. This sample has 200,000 to 250,000 clones, with roughly three quarters found just once. Sequencing was performed on PBMCs, taken after 12 months of ibrutinib treatment. The receptors were gathered from a human donor with chronic lymphocytic leukemia. The CDR3 runs from the conserved cysteine through the conserved F or W. Fields, in order: D gene, J gene, clone size, V gene, CDR3 protein, CDR3 DNA. A D gene is named only where the DNA matches it firmly. Some rows have no size entry. The others give once, few or many, or a class for an expanded clone.

>-|TRBJ2-1|medium-sized|TRBV19
CASRDGYNEQFF
TGTGCCAGTAGGGACGGATACAATGAGCAGTTCTTC
>TRBD2|TRBJ2-1|-|TRBV7-9
CASSSQGGEQFF
TGTGCCAGCAGCTCCCAGGGAGGGGAGCAGTTCTTC
>-|TRBJ2-7|few|TRBV6-1
CASSEGQGPLF
TGTGCCAGCAGTGAAGGTCAGGGGCCCCTCTTC
>-|TRBJ1-1|few|TRBV4-2
CASSHERTEAFF
TGTGCCAGCAGCCACGAACGTACTGAAGCTTTCTTT
>TRBD2|TRBJ2-7|-|TRBV6-5
CASWTSGRYEQYF
TGTGCCAGTTGGACTAGCGGGCGCTACGAGCAGTACTTC
>TRBD2|TRBJ2-5|-|TRBV30
CAWRAGLAGPQETQYF
TGTGCCTGGAGGGCTGGACTAGCGGGCCCCCAAGAGACCCAGTACTTC
>-|TRBJ1-5|-|TRBV12-2
CASPVTKDQPQHF
TGTGCAAGTCCAGTTACGAAAGATCAGCCCCAGCATTTT
>-|TRBJ1-1|-|TRBV28
CASSLNRAKRAFF
TGTGCCAGCAGTTTGAACAGGGCGAAAAGGGCTTTCTTT
>-|TRBJ1-2|-|TRBV4-2
CASSQEIGAPFF
TGTGCCAGCAGCCAAGAAATAGGGGCCCCTTTCTTC
>-|TRBJ1-2|-|TRBV9
CASSVARAEPYGYTF
TGTGCCAGCAGCGTAGCGCGGGCGGAGCCCTATGGCTACACCTTC
>-|TRBJ2-1|-|TRBV5-4
CASGSSYNEQFF
TGTGCCAGCGGAAGCTCCTACAATGAGCAGTTCTTC
>-|TRBJ1-2|-|TRBV19
CASSLEGRGYTF
TGTGCCAGTAGTCTCGAGGGTCGTGGCTACACCTTC
>-|TRBJ1-6|-|TRBV4-1
CASSLSTATIGSPLHF
TGCGCCAGCAGCCTCAGTACAGCGACCATAGGTTCACCCCTCCACTTT
>-|TRBJ2-1|-|TRBV11-1
CASSQNYNEQFF
TGTGCCAGCAGCCAGAACTACAATGAGCAGTTCTTC
>-|TRBJ2-7|-|TRBV10-3
CAISEGDLWEQYF
TGTGCCATCAGTGAGGGGGACCTCTGGGAGCAGTACTTC
>-|TRBJ2-2|-|TRBV5-6
CASSWGAGSSGELFF
TGTGCCAGCAGCTGGGGTGCAGGGTCATCGGGGGAGCTGTTTTTT
>-|TRBJ1-4|-|TRBV7-9
CASSPVGGANEKLFF
TGTGCCAGCAGCCCGGTAGGAGGGGCCAATGAAAAACTGTTTTTT
>TRBD1|TRBJ2-5|-|TRBV25-1
CASSRGRLETQYF
TGTGCCAGCAGCAGGGGGCGCTTAGAGACCCAGTACTTC
>-|TRBJ2-7|-|TRBV6-6
CASSSAYEQYF
TGTGCCAGCAGTTCCGCATACGAGCAGTACTTC
>-|TRBJ1-1|-|TRBV6-5
CASTSPDSNTEAFF
TGTGCCAGCACCTCCCCGGACAGTAACACTGAAGCTTTCTTT
>-|TRBJ2-3|once|TRBV5-8
CASSLAGNSAGTDTQYF
TGTGCCAGCAGCTTGGCCGGGAACTCAGCAGGCACAGATACGCAGTATTTT
>-|TRBJ2-7|-|TRBV4-1
CASSQDQQGYEQYF
TGCGCCAGCAGTCAAGACCAACAGGGCTACGAGCAGTACTTC
>TRBD2|TRBJ2-3|few|TRBV2
CAGGGSDTQYF
TGTGCCGGCGGGGGGTCAGATACGCAGTATTTT
>-|TRBJ2-1|-|TRBV6-5
CASRAGWYNEQFF
TGTGCCAGCAGGGCGGGCTGGTACAATGAGCAGTTCTTC
>TRBD2|TRBJ2-5|-|TRBV5-4
CASSLVPSGQETQYF
TGTGCCAGCAGCTTGGTTCCTAGCGGTCAAGAGACCCAGTACTTC
>-|TRBJ1-2|-|TRBV10-1
CASSGQFYGYTF
TGCGCCAGCAGCGGACAGTTCTATGGCTACACCTTC
>-|TRBJ2-2|-|TRBV10-3
CAISDEGRLSGELFF
TGTGCCATCAGTGACGAGGGGCGTTTATCCGGGGAGCTGTTTTTT
>-|TRBJ2-3|-|TRBV11-3
CASSLGVGGTDTQYF
TGTGCCAGCAGCTTAGGAGTGGGGGGAACAGATACGCAGTATTTT
>-|TRBJ2-7|once|TRBV10-3
CAISESARTYEQYF
TGTGCCATCAGTGAGTCGGCTAGAACCTACGAGCAGTACTTC
>-|TRBJ2-5|-|TRBV5-1
CASRGGAGPQETQYF
TGCGCCAGTAGGGGTGGGGCGGGGCCCCAAGAGACCCAGTACTTC
>-|TRBJ1-5|few|TRBV4-1
CASSQEFNQPQHF
TGCGCCAGCAGCCAAGAGTTTAATCAGCCCCAGCATTTT
>TRBD2|TRBJ2-1|-|TRBV19
CASSIGLAGGFYNEQFF
TGTGCCAGTAGTATAGGACTAGCGGGGGGGTTCTACAATGAGCAGTTCTTC
>-|TRBJ2-5|-|TRBV30
CAWRLGARAQYF
TGTGCCTGGAGGCTGGGAGCGAGGGCCCAGTACTTC
>-|TRBJ1-1|-|TRBV7-9
CASSTWNSRGTEAFF
TGTGCCAGCAGTACGTGGAACAGTCGAGGCACTGAAGCTTTCTTT
>-|TRBJ1-1|-|TRBV5-1
CASSPGRASEAFF
TGCGCCAGCAGCCCCGGACGTGCTTCTGAAGCTTTCTTT
>TRBD2|TRBJ2-5|-|TRBV27
CASSLSFGLAGVTETQYF
TGTGCCAGCAGTTTATCCTTCGGGCTAGCGGGAGTGACCGAGACCCAGTACTTC
>-|TRBJ2-2|once|TRBV5-1
CASSLRGGSNTGELFF
TGCGCCAGCAGCTTACGCGGGGGCTCGAACACCGGGGAGCTGTTTTTT
>-|TRBJ2-4|-|TRBV28
CASSFSLEGQYF
TGTGCCAGCAGTTTTAGTTTGGAAGGGCAGTACTTC
>-|TRBJ2-2|-|TRBV18
CASSPDRKNTGELFF
TGTGCCAGCTCACCGGACAGAAAGAACACCGGGGAGCTGTTTTTT